What follows describes a single TCR beta chain. The antigen is unknown. Both 60 Vbeta primers and 13 Jbeta primers went into the PCR. Measured with immunoSEQ multiplex PCR; TCRdb has only the in-frame clones, and not every one. Recorded for this sample: roughly 120,000 clones. V was pared by 0 bases and J by 9 bases, with 6 bases of the junction left unmatched. The germline V gene encodes CDR1 MNHEY and CDR2 SVGAGI. The CDR3 length is 15 residues. The data derive from a study of cytomegalovirus exposure and HLA in healthy donors. Points from the study as a whole: A missense variant in DCLRE1C was later tied to TCR beta V- and J-gene trimming.

This clonotype was sampled from a man in his forties or fifties in good health and CMV-seronegative. Source material: PBMCs. The chain has TRBV6-5 and TRBJ2-1, with 9 bases matching TRBD2. CDR3 sequence reads: CASSYSSGRTIEQFF. CDR3 in DNA: TGTGCCAGCAGTTACTCCAGCGGGAGGACAATTGAGCAGTTCTTC.